The rows below give T cell receptor beta chains drawn from one sample of a study of T cell changes during pregnancy in multiple sclerosis. Clones were sequenced by immunoSEQ multiplex PCR, and TCRdb holds only the in-frame ones, with some missing. The data hold around 69,000 clones, with 90% observed a single time. The material sequenced was peripheral blood, taken in the second trimester of pregnancy. These receptors originate from a female donor in good health, enrolled as a control in a pregnancy study. CDR3s include the opening cysteine and the closing phenylalanine or tryptophan. The order of the fields is J gene, V gene, clone size, CDR3 protein. The size of a clone is reported for some rows only, either as once, few or many, or as a class for expanded clones.

TRBJ2-7,TRBV7-6,-,CASRLAGEQDEQYF
TRBJ1-2,TRBV30,-,CAWSVSDNYGYTF
TRBJ1-1,TRBV2,-,CASSQNTEAFF
TRBJ2-7,TRBV7-6,-,CASSLRLAGEYEQYF
TRBJ2-5,TRBV28,-,CASLTQGAGQETQYF
TRBJ2-1,TRBV7-7,once,CASSSGTSVVNEQFF
TRBJ1-1,TRBV7-3,-,CASRAGQGQTEAFF
TRBJ1-6,TRBV7-9,-,CASSLEVRDRAPLHF
TRBJ2-2,TRBV9,-,CASSANSEGANTGELFF
TRBJ1-2,TRBV19,-,CASSGGNEGYTF
TRBJ2-7,TRBV6-1,-,CASSESGVYRTYEQYF
TRBJ1-2,TRBV6-1,-,CASSGDGGLVYGYTF
TRBJ2-2,TRBV18,-,CASSLGHGIITGELFF
TRBJ2-7,TRBV4-2,-,CASSLPTSGPSYEQYF
TRBJ2-7,TRBV4-2,-,CASSQEETTGLSGQYF
TRBJ1-2,TRBV7-8,-,CASSPGRIIRRDGYTF
TRBJ2-2,TRBV2,-,CASRGTSGRYTGELFF
TRBJ1-4,TRBV7-8,-,CASGRDRLEKLFF
TRBJ2-2,TRBV5-6,-,CASSSGQQQTGELFF
TRBJ2-1,TRBV28,-,CASSFSYNEQFF
TRBJ2-1,TRBV7-2,-,CASSVWPSGRAQDEQFF
TRBJ1-5,TRBV2,-,CASSEVGTGYNQPQHF
TRBJ2-1,TRBV27,-,CASSFTAGEQFF
TRBJ1-2,TRBV6-5,-,CASSYSSETDGYTF
TRBJ2-7,TRBV29-1,once,CSVLPDRDEQYF
TRBJ1-3,TRBV13,-,CASSLALSGNTIYF
TRBJ2-7,TRBV7-9,-,CASGPAGGWDEQYF
TRBJ2-6,TRBV11-2,-,CASTPLFSGANVLTF